This is a list of T cell receptor beta chains from one sample in a study of OX40 agonist ivuxolimab in advanced cancers. Here immunoSEQ multiplex PCR was the method, and the copy in TCRdb shows in-frame clones only, minus some. The sample has 45,000 to 55,000 clones, about four fifths seen once. The material was CD4+ or CD8+ T cells sorted from blood, obtained in a trial of the OX40 agonist ivuxolimab. These receptors originate from an adult with an advanced solid tumor such as melanoma, head and neck, liver or kidney cancer. The CDR3 runs from the conserved cysteine through the conserved F or W. The order of the fields is J gene, V gene, CDR3 length, CDR3 protein.

TRBJ2-5	TRBV9	17	CASSVDPDGLIQETQYF
TRBJ2-1	TRBV5-6	14	CASSGDRLGHEQFF
TRBJ2-3	TRBV5-1	16	CASSLVSGRATDTQYF
TRBJ2-5	TRBV5-4	11	CASSGQETQYF
TRBJ2-3	TRBV5-1	15	CASTLGQAHTDTQYF
TRBJ2-7	TRBV28	14	CASSLTGGSYEQYF
TRBJ2-6	TRBV19	14	CASSERTGANVLTF
TRBJ2-1	TRBV19	15	CASSPTGGLYNEQFF
TRBJ1-4	TRBV19	15	CASRGTGESNEKLFF
TRBJ2-5	TRBV10-3	14	CAISESIRGETQYF
TRBJ2-1	TRBV19	18	CASTRLAGGPSSYNEQFF
TRBJ2-7	TRBV27	13	CASSLNRAYEQYF
TRBJ2-3	TRBV27	14	CASSLGQVQDTQYF
TRBJ2-7	TRBV7-9	16	CASQKASGMVSYEQYF
TRBJ2-4	TRBV27	12	CASRTRSSIQYF
TRBJ2-3	TRBV10-3	14	CAISGGGRKDTQYF
TRBJ2-5	TRBV29-1	13	CSVRKGTGETQYF
TRBJ1-5	TRBV4-1	16	CASSHLPLTGSQPQHF
TRBJ2-3	TRBV6-1	13	CASSERREYAQYF
TRBJ2-7	TRBV7-2	16	CASSLGTGDSPYEQYF
TRBJ2-2	TRBV11-1	12	CASRQYTGELFF
TRBJ2-5	TRBV20-1	11	CSPRVEETQYF
TRBJ2-1	TRBV28	15	CAIMGGTSGHNEQFF
TRBJ2-7	TRBV9	13	CASRRTGFYEQYF
TRBJ2-5	TRBV19	14	CASNQRGAGKTQYF
TRBJ2-1	TRBV18	14	CASSPGWRDNEQFF
TRBJ1-4	TRBV19	14	CASRDRAANEKLFF
TRBJ2-7	TRBV7-8	14	CASSPRGTGREQYF
TRBJ1-2	TRBV27	15	CASSLMGTSSLRYTF
TRBJ1-3	TRBV7-2	17	CASSLGLPGQSGNTIYF
TRBJ1-1	TRBV11-1	14	CASSLDRRNTEAFF
TRBJ2-1	TRBV9	16	CASSLSSGGAYNEQFF
TRBJ1-5	TRBV10-3	13	CAISDPTASGQHF
TRBJ1-2	TRBV2	17	CASIEGAMITANYGYTF
TRBJ1-2	TRBV30	14	CAWSVRRGAEGYTF
TRBJ2-1	TRBV28	14	CASSPPPGLDEQFF
TRBJ2-1	TRBV10-2	13	CASRKRGGHEQFF
TRBJ2-1	TRBV6-6	10	CASSRNEQFF
TRBJ1-5	TRBV2	14	CASSERTGNQPQHF
TRBJ2-1	TRBV5-1	15	CASSLVGGRVDEQFF
TRBJ2-7	TRBV5-1	14	CASSLLLNGVEQYF
TRBJ1-2	TRBV5-5	15	CASSSTWTGLSGYTF
TRBJ2-6	TRBV19	17	CASTGRGEKLGANVLTF
TRBJ2-3	TRBV11-2	16	CASSPATIVVADTQYF
TRBJ2-7	TRBV9	15	CASSALGGQGYEQYF
TRBJ2-5	TRBV27	13	CASSLYGQETQYF
TRBJ2-7	TRBV10-3	14	CATQGSGAPGEQYF
TRBJ2-3	TRBV30	12	CAWKGAGDTQYF
TRBJ2-5	TRBV7-2	11	CASSLQETQYF
TRBJ1-5	TRBV2	16	CASSSTGAFSNQPQHF
TRBJ2-1	TRBV25-1	15	CASRPGGQGRDEQFF
TRBJ2-5	TRBV5-4	15	CASSASGRAGETQYF
TRBJ1-3	TRBV11-2	17	CASSLSIRGSSGNTIYF